The clone carrying this TCR beta chain has more than one count but fewer than ten. Its antigen is currently unknown. Each CDR3 protein gets one entry after TCRdb re-called the 5' RACE reads with MiXCR. The sample records a few hundred thousand distinct CDR3 sequences, around 8.1% being singletons. These data belong to a study of T cells after yellow fever vaccination. Findings of the study overall: Re-detected after boosting: most primary clones, approximately 97% of CD4 and over 80% of CD8.

Sequenced here: PBMCs, sampled more than 35 days after the first yellow fever vaccination. This clonotype originated in a man in his late teens or twenties who received the YFV17D yellow fever vaccine.

CDR3 sequence reads: CASSFGTTHQPQHF. The DNA of the CDR3 is TGTGCCAGCAGCTTCGGGACCACCCATCAGCCCCAGCATTTT. The chain has TRBV7-9 and TRBJ1-5; D may be TRBD1 (5 bases). Germline-derived CDR1 and CDR2 are SEHNR and FQNEAQ (reference sequence). Trimming shortened V by 3 bases and J by 5 bases, and 11 bases separated the two germline ends. The CDR3 consists of 14 residues.